Listed here are 21 T cell receptor beta chains from one sample, sequenced in a study of T cells in Graves' hyperthyroidism and ophthalmopathy. Amplification yielded TCR beta CDR3 regions, with RNA transcripts as the source. First-round RT-PCR of the TCR CDR3 relied on the HTBI primer set. TCRdb independently ran MiXCR on the multiplex PCR reads; one entry per CDR3 protein. There are 660,000 or so distinct CDR3 sequences in the sample; around 20% occur only once, and roughly a third lies in the top ten. The sequenced material came from blood. All receptors come from a man younger than 45 with Graves' ophthalmopathy.

J is TRBJ2-7 and V is TRBV30; 10 nucleotides match TRBD1. Germline V CDR1 and CDR2: GTSNPN, SVGIG (reference sequence). This CDR3 spans 15 amino acids. The junction had 8 bases not matched to a gene; V was cut back by 4 bases and J by 2 bases. CDR3 in amino acids: CAWNPWTGGTYEQYF. The CDR3 DNA reads as TGTGCCTGGAACCCCTGGACAGGGGGGACCTACGAGCAGTACTTC.

The genes are TRBV10-3 and TRBJ1-1; 7 nucleotides agree with TRBD1. The CDR3 has 13 residues. Germline trimming cut 4 bases from V and 8 bases from J; bases unmatched to any gene: 7. Germline CDR1 reads ENHRY; CDR2 reads SYGVKD. The DNA for the CDR3 is TGTGCCATCAGTGTAATTGCGGACAGGGAAGCTTTCTTT. It encodes CAISVIADREAFF.

This clonotype has a handful of counts. V is TRBV7-8 and J is TRBJ2-7, with D perhaps TRBD1 or TRBD2 (5 bases each). The CDR3 sequence is 15 residues long. Germline V gene lookup returns CDR1 SGHVS and CDR2 FQNEAQ. The germline V and J ends were trimmed by 5 bases and 5 bases, with 19 bases remaining between them. The chain's CDR3 is CASSDRGLDGHEQYF. The CDR3 DNA follows: TGTGCCAGCAGCGACCGGGGCCTTGATGGTCACGAGCAGTACTTC.

The chain links TRBV6-2 or TRBV6-3 to TRBJ2-5, with TRBD2 matching 11 bases. The germline gives CDR1 MNHEY, CDR2 SVGEGT. V was pared by 4 bases and J by 7 bases, with 8 bases of the junction left unmatched. This CDR3 has 15 residues. CDR3 nucleotides: TGTGCCAGCAGTTCAACTAGCGGGAGTAGTGGGACCCAGTACTTC. Amino acids: CASSSTSGSSGTQYF.

The gene calls are TRBV3-1 and TRBJ1-1, with 11 bases matching TRBD1. From germline, CDR1 is LGHDT and CDR2 YNNKEL (reference sequence). Unmatched junction bases numbered 17, after V lost 5 bases and J lost 3 bases. The CDR3 totals 19 residues. The CDR3, as DNA: TGTGCCAGCAGCAAAACCCTAGGACAGGGGGCAATAGTCGACACTGAAGCTTTCTTT. Its protein is CASSKTLGQGAIVDTEAFF.

This clonotype was observed a handful of times. The CDR3: CASSLGDSPNYGYTF. CDR3 in DNA: TGTGCCAGCAGCTTAGGGGACAGCCCTAACTATGGCTACACCTTC. The chain couples TRBV7-9 to TRBJ1-2, with 7 bases lining up with TRBD1. Unmatched junction bases numbered 2, after V lost 1 base and J lost 0 bases. This CDR3 has 15 amino acids. Germline lookup yields CDR1 SEHNR and CDR2 FQNEAQ (reference sequence).

The chain couples TRBV12-3 or TRBV12-4 to TRBJ2-1; D may be TRBD1 (6 bases). This CDR3 contains 13 residues. V lost 3 bases and J lost 10, with 13 bases in between. CDR3: CASSFQGRTEQFF. CDR3 nucleotides: TGTGCCAGCAGTTTTCAGGGGCGCACAGAGCAGTTCTTC.

This clonotype came up many times. Written as DNA, the CDR3 is TGCGCCAGCAGCTTGCGTGGCGGAGGGTCCCGAGCCTACAATGAGCAGTTCTTC. Translated, it gives CASSLRGGGSRAYNEQFF. This chain joins TRBV5-1 and TRBJ2-1, with D possibly TRBD2 on 6 matching bases. Trimming removed 1 base from V and 2 bases from J, with 19 bases in between. The V gene's germline CDR1 is SGHRS and CDR2 YFSETQ. This CDR3 is 18 amino acids long.

A few counts support this clonotype. The V and J genes are TRBV20-1 and TRBJ1-2, with D hard to call. The germline gives CDR1 DFQATT, CDR2 SNEGSKA (reference sequence). CDR3 length: 12 residues. V was pared by 5 bases and J by 2 bases, with 9 bases between. CDR3 protein: CSALAPNYGYTF. The CDR3 DNA sequence: TGCAGTGCTCTCGCCCCAAACTATGGCTACACCTTC.

This clonotype was counted between two and nine times. This chain connects TRBV9 to TRBJ2-1; 8 bases map to TRBD2. The V gene's germline CDR1 is SGDLS and CDR2 YYNGEE. The CDR3 spans 16 residues. With 3 bases clipped from V and 2 bases from J, the junction kept 7 bases outside the gene matches. The CDR3 region is CASSAAPGLAYNEQFF. The CDR3 bases are TGTGCCAGCAGCGCCGCACCGGGACTAGCCTACAATGAGCAGTTCTTC.

This clonotype has ten or more counts. V is TRBV29-1 and J is TRBJ2-5; TRBD2 agrees at 12 bases. The germline CDR1 and CDR2 sequences are SQVTM and ANQGSEA. The CDR3 has 15 residues. Trimming cost V 4 bases and J 7 bases; bases outside gene matches: 10. The CDR3 nucleotides read TGCAGCGTTGGGGCGACTAGCGGGAGTTTAGGGACCCAGTACTTC. The encoded protein is CSVGATSGSLGTQYF.

This rearrangement joins TRBV6-1 to TRBJ2-7; D unresolved. CDR3 size: 16 residues. Germline lookup yields CDR1 MNHNS and CDR2 SASEGT. With 8 bases removed from V and 4 bases from J, the gap between germline ends came to 24 bases. CDR3 DNA: TGTGCCAGCCAGACCCTCACGGCAGAAAACTATTACGAGCAGTACTTC. Its translation is CASQTLTAENYYEQYF.

The sample holds many counts of this clonotype. The rearrangement joins TRBV3-1 to TRBJ2-1; 8 nucleotides agree with TRBD2. The V segment lost 0 bases and the J segment 4 bases; nucleotides outside the gene matches: 5. This CDR3 spans 16 amino acids. Germline CDR1 reads LGHDT; CDR2 reads YNNKEL (reference sequence). CDR3 DNA: TGTGCCAGCAGCCAAGATACGGCGGGAGGTTACAATGAGCAGTTCTTC. Amino acid sequence: CASSQDTAGGYNEQFF.

This clonotype was seen repeatedly, ten times or more. V and J are TRBV2 and TRBJ1-6; maybe TRBD1 (5 bases). Trimming pared 5 bases from V and 7 bases from J, leaving 9 bases between. Germline CDR1 SNHLY, CDR2 FYNNEI. The CDR3 spans 13 residues. CDR3 region: CASSRGVNSPLHF. The CDR3 coding sequence is TGTGCCAGCAGTCGGGGGGTAAATTCACCCCTCCACTTT.

This clonotype was counted only a few times. Germline and junction disagree at one end, which may indicate a read error. This chain links TRBV7-9 with TRBJ2-1, with D possibly being TRBD2 (5 bases). Germline CDR1 reads SEHNR; CDR2 reads FQNEAQ (reference sequence). There are 12 residues in the CDR3. CDR3 DNA: TGTGCCAGCAGTCAACCCGGTAGCGACACCATCTTC. It codes for CASSQPGSDTIF.

This clonotype was counted many times. The rearrangement joins TRBV3-1 to TRBJ2-7; TRBD2 agrees at 9 bases. The CDR3 contains 14 residues. Germline loops: CDR1 LGHDT, CDR2 YNNKEL (reference sequence). V dropped 5 bases and J dropped 3; count of bases not matched to a gene: 5. The CDR3 sequence: CASSYGLASYEQYF. The CDR3 nucleotides read TGTGCCAGCAGCTATGGACTAGCGAGCTACGAGCAGTACTTC.

On this clonotype: This sequence may be a read error, since a much larger clone differs from it by one base. This rearrangement joins TRBV2 to TRBJ2-3, with D perhaps assigned TRBD1 or TRBD2 (5 bases each). This CDR3 spans 16 amino acids. Trimming removed 7 bases from V and 6 bases from J, with 23 bases in between. CDR1 and CDR2 (germline): SNHLY, FYNNEI. The CDR3 DNA reads TGTGCCAGCACCCCGAAGGTGTACGGGACCGAGGATACGCAGTATTTT. It encodes CASTPKVYGTEDTQYF.

This clonotype occurred a few times. This chain joins TRBV20-1 and TRBJ2-1; 11 positions match TRBD2. Germline V gene data show CDR1 as DFQATT and CDR2 as SNEGSKA (reference sequence). J lost 5 bases, V lost 0 bases, and 6 bases had no gene match. This CDR3 spans 16 amino acids. The CDR3 nucleotides are TGCAGTGCTAGAGACCCACTAGCGGGAGTGCACAATGAGCAGTTCTTC. It specifies CSARDPLAGVHNEQFF.

The chain combines TRBV20-1 with TRBJ1-5; tentative D call: TRBD1 (5 bases). The germline V gene encodes CDR1 DFQATT and CDR2 SNEGSKA (reference sequence). The V end was cut by 6 bases, the J end by 6 bases, with 15 bases between. The CDR3 consists of 13 residues. Here the CDR3 reads CSAPPGTSQPQHF. The CDR3 bases are TGCAGTGCCCCCCCGGGGACTTCTCAGCCCCAGCATTTT.

This rearrangement joins TRBV4-1 to TRBJ1-4; the D is unclear. Germline lookup yields CDR1 MGHRA and CDR2 YSYEKL. The CDR3 extends over 14 amino acids. The V and J ends lost 1 base and 2 bases respectively, with 5 bases between them. The CDR3 protein is CASSQVGTNEKLFF. The CDR3 nucleotides read TGCGCCAGCAGCCAAGTGGGCACTAATGAAAAACTGTTTTTT.

This clonotype was counted a few times. V usage is TRBV5-1 and J usage is TRBJ2-1; no reliable D call. Trimming removed 3 bases from V and 4 bases from J, with 11 bases in between. The CDR3 has 14 amino acids. Germline V lookup: CDR1 SGHRS, CDR2 YFSETQ. CDR3 sequence: CASSSENGYNEQFF. CDR3 DNA sequence: TGCGCCAGCAGCTCGGAAAATGGGTACAATGAGCAGTTCTTC.